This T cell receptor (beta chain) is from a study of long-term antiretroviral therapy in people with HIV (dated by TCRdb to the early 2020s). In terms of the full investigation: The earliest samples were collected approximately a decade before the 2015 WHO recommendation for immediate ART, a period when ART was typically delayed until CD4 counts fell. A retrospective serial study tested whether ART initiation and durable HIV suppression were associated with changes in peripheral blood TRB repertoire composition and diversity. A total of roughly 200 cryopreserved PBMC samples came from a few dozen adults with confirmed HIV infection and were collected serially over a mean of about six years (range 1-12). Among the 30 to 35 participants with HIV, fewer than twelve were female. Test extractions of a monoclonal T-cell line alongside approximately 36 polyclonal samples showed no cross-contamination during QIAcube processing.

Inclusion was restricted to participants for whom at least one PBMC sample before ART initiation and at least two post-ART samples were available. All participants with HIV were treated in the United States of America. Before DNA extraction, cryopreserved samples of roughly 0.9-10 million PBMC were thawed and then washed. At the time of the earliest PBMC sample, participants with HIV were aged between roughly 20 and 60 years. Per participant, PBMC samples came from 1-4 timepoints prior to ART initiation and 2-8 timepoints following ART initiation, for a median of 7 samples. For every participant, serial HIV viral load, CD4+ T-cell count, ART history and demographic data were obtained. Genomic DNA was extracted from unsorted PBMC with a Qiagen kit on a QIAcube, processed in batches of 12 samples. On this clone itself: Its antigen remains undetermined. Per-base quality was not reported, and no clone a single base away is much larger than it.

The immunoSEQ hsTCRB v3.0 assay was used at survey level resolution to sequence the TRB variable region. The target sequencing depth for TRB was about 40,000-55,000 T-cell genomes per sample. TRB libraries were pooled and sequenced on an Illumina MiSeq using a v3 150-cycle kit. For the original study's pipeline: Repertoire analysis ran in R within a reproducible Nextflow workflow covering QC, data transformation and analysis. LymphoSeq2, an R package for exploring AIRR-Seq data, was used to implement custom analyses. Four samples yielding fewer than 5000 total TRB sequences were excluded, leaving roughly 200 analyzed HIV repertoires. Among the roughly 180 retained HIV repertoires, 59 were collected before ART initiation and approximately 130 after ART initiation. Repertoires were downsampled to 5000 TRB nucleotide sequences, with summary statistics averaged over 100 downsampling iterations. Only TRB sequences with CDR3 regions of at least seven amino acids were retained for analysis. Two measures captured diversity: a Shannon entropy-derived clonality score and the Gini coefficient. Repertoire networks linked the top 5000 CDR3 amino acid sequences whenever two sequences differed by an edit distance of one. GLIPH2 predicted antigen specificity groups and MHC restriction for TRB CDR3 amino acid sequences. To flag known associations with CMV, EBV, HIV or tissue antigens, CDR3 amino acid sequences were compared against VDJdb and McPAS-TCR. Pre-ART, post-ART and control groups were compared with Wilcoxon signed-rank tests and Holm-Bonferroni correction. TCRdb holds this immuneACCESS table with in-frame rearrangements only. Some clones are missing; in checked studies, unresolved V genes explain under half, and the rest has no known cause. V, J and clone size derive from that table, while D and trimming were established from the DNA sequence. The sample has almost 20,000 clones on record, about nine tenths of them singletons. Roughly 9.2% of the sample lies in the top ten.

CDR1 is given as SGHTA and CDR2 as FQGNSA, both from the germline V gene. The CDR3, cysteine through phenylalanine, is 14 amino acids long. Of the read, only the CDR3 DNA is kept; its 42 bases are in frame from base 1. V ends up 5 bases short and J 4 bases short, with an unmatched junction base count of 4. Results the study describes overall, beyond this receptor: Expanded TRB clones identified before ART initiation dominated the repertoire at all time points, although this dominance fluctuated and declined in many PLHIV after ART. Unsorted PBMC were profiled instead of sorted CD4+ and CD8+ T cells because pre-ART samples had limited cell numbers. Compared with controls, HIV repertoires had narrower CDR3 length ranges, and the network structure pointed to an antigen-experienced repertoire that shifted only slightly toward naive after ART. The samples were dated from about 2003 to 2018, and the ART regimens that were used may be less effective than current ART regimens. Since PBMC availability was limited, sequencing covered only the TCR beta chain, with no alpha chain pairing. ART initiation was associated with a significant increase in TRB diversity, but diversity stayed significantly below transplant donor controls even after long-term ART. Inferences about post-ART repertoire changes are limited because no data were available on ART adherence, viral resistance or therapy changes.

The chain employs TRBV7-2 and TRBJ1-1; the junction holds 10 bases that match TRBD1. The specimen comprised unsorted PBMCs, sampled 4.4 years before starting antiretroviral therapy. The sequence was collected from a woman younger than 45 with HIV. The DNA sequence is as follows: TGTGCCAGCAGCAAAAGACAGGGGGCCACTGAAGCTTTCTTT. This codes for CASSKRQGATEAFF.